This T cell receptor beta chain was sequenced in a study of cytomegalovirus exposure and HLA in healthy donors. Study as a whole: Of the donors genotyped, a few hundred in all, around 76% fell in the Caucasian-associated ancestry cluster.

V was shortened by 2 bases and J by 3 bases, with 11 bases between the two germline ends. Germline V gene sequence: CDR1 GTSNPN, CDR2 SVGIG (reference sequence). The CDR3 consists of 13 residues. Primers included in the PCR were 60 Vbeta and 13 Jbeta primers. The assay was immunoSEQ multiplex PCR, and TCRdb's table has in-frame clones only and misses some. The repertoire has roughly 120,000 clones, roughly 79% of them found once; the top ten carry 3% to 5%. The chain uses TRBV30 and TRBJ2-7, with D hard to call. The origin of this receptor is a woman in her twenties or thirties in good health and CMV-seronegative. Input material: PBMCs. CDR3: CAWSLSAGYEQYF. The CDR3 DNA is TGTGCCTGGAGTCTATCGGCAGGCTACGAGCAGTACTTC.